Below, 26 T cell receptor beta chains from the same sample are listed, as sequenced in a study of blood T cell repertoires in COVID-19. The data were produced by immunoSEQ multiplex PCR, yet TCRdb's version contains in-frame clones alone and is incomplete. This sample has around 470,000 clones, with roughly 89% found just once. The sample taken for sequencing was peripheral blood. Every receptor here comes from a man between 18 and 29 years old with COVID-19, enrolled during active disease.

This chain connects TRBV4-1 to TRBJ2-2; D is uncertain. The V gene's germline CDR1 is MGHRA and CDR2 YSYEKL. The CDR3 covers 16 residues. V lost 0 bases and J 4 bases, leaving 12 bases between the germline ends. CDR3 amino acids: CASSQELQPSTGELFF. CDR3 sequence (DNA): TGCGCCAGCAGCCAAGAATTACAGCCATCCACCGGGGAGCTGTTTTTT.

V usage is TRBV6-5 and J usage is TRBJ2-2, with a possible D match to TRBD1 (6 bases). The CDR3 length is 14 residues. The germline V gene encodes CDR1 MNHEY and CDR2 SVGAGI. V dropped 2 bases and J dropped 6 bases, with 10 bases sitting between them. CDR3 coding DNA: TGTGCCAGCAGTTACAGCAAGGGGGCCGGGGAGCTGTTTTTT. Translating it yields CASSYSKGAGELFF.

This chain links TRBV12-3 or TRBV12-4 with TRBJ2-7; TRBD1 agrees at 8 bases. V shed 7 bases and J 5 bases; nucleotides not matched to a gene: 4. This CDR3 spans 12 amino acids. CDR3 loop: CASTDRVNEQYF. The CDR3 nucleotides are TGTGCCAGCACGGACAGGGTCAACGAGCAGTACTTC.

In DNA form, the CDR3 reads TGTGCCACCAGCAGAGAACCGTTAACCCGGACAGGGGATAATTCACCCCTCCACTTT. This codes for CATSREPLTRTGDNSPLHF. The chain joins TRBV15 to TRBJ1-6, with 9 bases lining up with TRBD1. Germline V gives CDR1 LNHNV, CDR2 YYDKDF (reference sequence). This CDR3 is built from 19 residues. Germline trimming cut 0 bases from V and 5 bases from J; bases unmatched to any gene: 11.

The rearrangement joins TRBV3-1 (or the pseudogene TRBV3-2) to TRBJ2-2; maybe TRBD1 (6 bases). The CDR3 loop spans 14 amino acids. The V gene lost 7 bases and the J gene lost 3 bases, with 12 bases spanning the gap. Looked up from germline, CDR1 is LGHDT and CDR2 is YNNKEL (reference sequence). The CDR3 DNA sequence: TGTGCCAGCATCGGACCAGGGGACACCGGGGAGCTGTTTTTT. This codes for CASIGPGDTGELFF.

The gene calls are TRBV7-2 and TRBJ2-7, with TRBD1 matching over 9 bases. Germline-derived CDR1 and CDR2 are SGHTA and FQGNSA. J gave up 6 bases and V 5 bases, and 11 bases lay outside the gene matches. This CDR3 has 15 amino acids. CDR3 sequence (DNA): TGTGCCAGCAGCAAAGTAGGGACAGGGCATGGCGAGCAGTACTTC. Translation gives CASSKVGTGHGEQYF.

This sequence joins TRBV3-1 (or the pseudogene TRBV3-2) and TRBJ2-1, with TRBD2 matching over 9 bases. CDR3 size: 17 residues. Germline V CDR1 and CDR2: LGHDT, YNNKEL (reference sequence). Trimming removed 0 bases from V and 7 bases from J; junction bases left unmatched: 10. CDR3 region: CASSQDLGGGARNEQFF. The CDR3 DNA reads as TGTGCCAGCAGCCAAGATCTCGGCGGGGGGGCCAGGAATGAGCAGTTCTTC.

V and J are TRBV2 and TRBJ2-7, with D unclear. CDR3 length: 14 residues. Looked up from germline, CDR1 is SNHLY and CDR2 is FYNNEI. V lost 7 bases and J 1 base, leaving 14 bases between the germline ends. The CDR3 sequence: CASKYTHRSYEQYF. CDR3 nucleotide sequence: TGTGCCAGCAAGTACACCCATCGATCCTACGAGCAGTACTTC.

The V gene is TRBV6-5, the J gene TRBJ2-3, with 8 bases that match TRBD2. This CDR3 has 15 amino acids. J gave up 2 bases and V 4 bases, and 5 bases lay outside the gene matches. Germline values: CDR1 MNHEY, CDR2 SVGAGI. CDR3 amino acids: CASSLLAGLTDTQYF. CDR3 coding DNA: TGTGCCAGCAGTTTGCTAGCGGGCCTCACAGATACGCAGTATTTT.

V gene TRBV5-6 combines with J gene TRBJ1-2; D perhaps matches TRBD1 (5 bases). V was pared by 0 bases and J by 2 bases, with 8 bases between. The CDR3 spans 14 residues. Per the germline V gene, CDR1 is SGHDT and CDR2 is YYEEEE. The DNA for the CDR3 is TGTGCCAGCAGCTTGGAACAGGCCAACTATGGCTACACCTTC. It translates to CASSLEQANYGYTF. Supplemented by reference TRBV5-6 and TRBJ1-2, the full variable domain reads DAGVTQSPTHLIKTRGQQVTLRCSPKSGHDTVSWYQQALGQGPQFIFQYYEEEERQRGNFPDRFSGHQFPNYSSELNVNALLLGDSALYLCASSLEQANYGYTFGSGTRLTVV.

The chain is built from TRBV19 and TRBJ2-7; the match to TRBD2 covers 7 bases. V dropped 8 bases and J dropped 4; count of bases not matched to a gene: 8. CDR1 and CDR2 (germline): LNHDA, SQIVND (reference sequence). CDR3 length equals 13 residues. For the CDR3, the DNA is TGTGCCAGTGGGAGGGGAGGAGGGTACGAGCAGTACTTC. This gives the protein CASGRGGGYEQYF. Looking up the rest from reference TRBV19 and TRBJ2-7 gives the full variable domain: DGGITQSPKYLFRKEGQNVTLSCEQNLNHDAMYWYRQDPGQGLRLIYYSQIVNDFQKGDIAEGYSVSREKKESFPLTVTSAQKNPTAFYLCASGRGGGYEQYFGPGTRLTVT.

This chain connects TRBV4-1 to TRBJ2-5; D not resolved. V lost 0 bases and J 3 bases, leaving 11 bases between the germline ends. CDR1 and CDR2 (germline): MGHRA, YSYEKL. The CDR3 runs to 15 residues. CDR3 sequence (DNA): TGCGCCAGCAGCCAAGATGAATTGAGGAAAGAGACCCAGTACTTC. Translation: CASSQDELRKETQYF.

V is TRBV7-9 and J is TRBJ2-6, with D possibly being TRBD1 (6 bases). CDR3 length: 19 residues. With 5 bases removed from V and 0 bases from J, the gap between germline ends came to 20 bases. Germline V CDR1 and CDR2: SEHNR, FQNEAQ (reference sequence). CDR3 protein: CASSVGNRVSSSGANVLTF. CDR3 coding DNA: TGTGCCAGCAGCGTAGGAAACAGGGTATCGAGCTCTGGGGCCAACGTCCTGACTTTC.

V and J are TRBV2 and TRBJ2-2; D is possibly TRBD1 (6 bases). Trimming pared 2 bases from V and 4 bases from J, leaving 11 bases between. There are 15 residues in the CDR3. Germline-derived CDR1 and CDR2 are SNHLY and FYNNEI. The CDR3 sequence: CASSELGGGTGELFF. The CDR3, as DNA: TGTGCCAGCAGTGAATTAGGGGGTGGCACCGGGGAGCTGTTTTTT.

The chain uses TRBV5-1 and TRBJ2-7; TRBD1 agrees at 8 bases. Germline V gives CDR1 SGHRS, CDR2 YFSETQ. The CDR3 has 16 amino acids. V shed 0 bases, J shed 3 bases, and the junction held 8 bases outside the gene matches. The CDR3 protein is CASSLDAGQGYYEQYF. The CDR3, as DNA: TGCGCCAGCAGCTTGGATGCCGGACAGGGATACTACGAGCAGTACTTC.

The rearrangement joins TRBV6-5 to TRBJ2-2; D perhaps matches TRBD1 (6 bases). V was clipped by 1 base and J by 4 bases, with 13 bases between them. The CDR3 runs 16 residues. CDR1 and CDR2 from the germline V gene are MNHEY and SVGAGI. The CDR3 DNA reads TGTGCCAGCAGTTACTATCAGGGGTTAGGCACCGGGGAGCTGTTTTTT. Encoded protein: CASSYYQGLGTGELFF.

This CDR3 reads CASSESGGGNTQYF. The CDR3 DNA follows: TGTGCCAGCAGTGAATCGGGAGGGGGAAATACGCAGTATTTT. The chain employs TRBV25-1 and TRBJ2-3; 8 bases are a match to TRBD2. The germline gives CDR1 MGHDK, CDR2 SYGVNS. This CDR3 has 14 residues. The ends lost 1 base at V and 7 bases at J; junction bases unmatched: 4.

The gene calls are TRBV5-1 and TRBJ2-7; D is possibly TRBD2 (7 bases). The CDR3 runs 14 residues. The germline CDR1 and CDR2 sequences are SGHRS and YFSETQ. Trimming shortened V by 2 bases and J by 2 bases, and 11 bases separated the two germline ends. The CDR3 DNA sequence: TGCGCCAGCAGCTTAGGGGGGGGACCCTACGAGCAGTACTTC. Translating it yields CASSLGGGPYEQYF.

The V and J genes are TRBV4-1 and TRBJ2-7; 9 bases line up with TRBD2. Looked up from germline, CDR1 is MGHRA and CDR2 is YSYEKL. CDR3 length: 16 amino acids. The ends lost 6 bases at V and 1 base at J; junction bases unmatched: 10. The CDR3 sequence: CASRRGLAGSSYEQYF. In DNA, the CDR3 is TGCGCCAGCAGACGCGGGCTAGCGGGGTCTTCCTACGAGCAGTACTTC.

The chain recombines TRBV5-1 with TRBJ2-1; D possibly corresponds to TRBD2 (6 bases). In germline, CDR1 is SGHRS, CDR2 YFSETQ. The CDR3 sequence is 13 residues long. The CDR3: CASRRDHNNEQFF. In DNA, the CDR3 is TGCGCGAGCCGGAGGGACCACAACAATGAGCAGTTCTTC.

CDR3 sequence reads: CASSSSGLPVEQYF. CDR3 nucleotides: TGTGCCAGCAGCTCGTCGGGACTCCCTGTCGAGCAGTACTTC. The chain combines TRBV7-2 with TRBJ2-7, with a possible D match to TRBD2 (6 bases). The CDR3 totals 14 residues. The germline gives CDR1 SGHTA, CDR2 FQGNSA. Deletions cut 4 bases from V and 6 bases from J, with 16 bases between.

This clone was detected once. CDR3 coding DNA: TGTGCCAGCAGTCATAAACAGGGGGCCCGTAACTATGGCTACACCTTC. Protein product: CASSHKQGARNYGYTF. V gene TRBV27 combines with J gene TRBJ1-2; 9 bases agree with TRBD1. Losses at the gene ends were 5 bases for V and 1 base for J; bases not matched to a gene: 8. Germline V gene sequence: CDR1 MNHEY, CDR2 SMNVEV (reference sequence). The CDR3 is made up of 16 amino acids.

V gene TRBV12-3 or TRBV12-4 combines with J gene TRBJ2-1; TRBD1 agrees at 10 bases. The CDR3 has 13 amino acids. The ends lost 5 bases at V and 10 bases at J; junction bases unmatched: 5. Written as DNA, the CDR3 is TGTGCCAGCAGTCGGGACAGGGGTTGGGAGCAGTTCTTC. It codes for CASSRDRGWEQFF.

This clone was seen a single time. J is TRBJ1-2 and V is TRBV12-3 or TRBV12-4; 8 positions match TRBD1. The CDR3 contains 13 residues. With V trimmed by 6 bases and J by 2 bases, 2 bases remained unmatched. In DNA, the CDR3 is TGTGCCAGCAGGCCAGGGGGCAACTATGGCTACACCTTC. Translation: CASRPGGNYGYTF.

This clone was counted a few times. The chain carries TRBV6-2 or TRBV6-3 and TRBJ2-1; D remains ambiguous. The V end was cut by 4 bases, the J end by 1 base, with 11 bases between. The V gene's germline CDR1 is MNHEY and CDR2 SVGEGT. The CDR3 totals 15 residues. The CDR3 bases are TGTGCCAGCAGTTCGAACTTGATATCCTACAATGAGCAGTTCTTC. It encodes CASSSNLISYNEQFF.

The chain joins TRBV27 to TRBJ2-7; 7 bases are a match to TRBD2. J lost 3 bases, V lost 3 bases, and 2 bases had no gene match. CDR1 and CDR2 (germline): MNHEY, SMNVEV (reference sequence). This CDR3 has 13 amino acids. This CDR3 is CASSLGEGYEQYF. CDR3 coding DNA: TGTGCCAGCAGTTTGGGGGAGGGCTACGAGCAGTACTTC.